This TCR beta chain derives from a study of cytomegalovirus exposure and HLA in healthy donors. A remark on this clone: The antigen remains undetermined.

Regarding the study as a whole: Most of the CMV-associated TCR beta chains (in a later analysis) appeared to be HLA-restricted.

CDR3 length: 13 amino acids. Germline V gene sequence: CDR1 MNHEY, CDR2 SVGAGI. V dropped 4 bases and J dropped 5; count of bases not matched to a gene: 2. PCR amplification relied on 60 Vbeta primers (plus 13 Jbeta primers). The data were produced by immunoSEQ multiplex PCR, yet TCRdb's version contains in-frame clones alone and is incomplete. The table shows fewer than 250,000 clones, with more than 65% occurring only once. J is TRBJ1-3 and V is TRBV6-5, with 7 bases lining up with TRBD1. The origin of this receptor is a woman aged 30 to 39 in good health and CMV-seropositive. Material: PBMCs. CDR3 loop: CASSSDRRNTIYF. The CDR3 bases are TGTGCCAGCAGTTCGGACAGGAGAAACACCATATATTTT.